What follows is one T cell receptor beta chain and its context. TCRdb keeps only in-frame clones here, not all; method: immunoSEQ multiplex PCR. The table has some 75,000 clones, over 75% seen once. The data originate from a study of T cell responses to AZD1222 COVID-19 vaccine. This clonotype originated in an adult in good health. This specimen consisted of peripheral blood, obtained on day 0 of AZD1222 vaccination.

The CDR3 spells CASSQDARANYGYTF. The CDR3 nucleotides are TGTGCCAGCAGCCAAGATGCCAGGGCGAACTATGGCTACACCTTC. The chain couples TRBV3-1 (or the pseudogene TRBV3-2) to TRBJ1-2, with D possibly TRBD1 on 5 matching bases. V lost 0 bases, J lost 2 bases, and 10 bases lay in between. Germline V lookup: CDR1 LGHDT, CDR2 YNNKEL (reference sequence). The CDR3 spans 15 residues.